The 14 T cell receptor beta chains in this list originate from one sample, sequenced in a study of CD4 T cell repertoires in COVID-19. TCRdb keeps only in-frame clones here, not all; method: immunoSEQ multiplex PCR. The profile shows approximately 75,000 clones, approximately 83% of them singletons. This sample comprised CD4+ T cells from peripheral blood, obtained after recovery from COVID-19. The receptors were gathered from a human donor who had COVID-19.

V and J are TRBV10-3 and TRBJ1-2; 10 nucleotides line up with TRBD1. This CDR3 spans 14 amino acids. J lost 3 bases, V lost 5 bases, and 3 bases had no gene match. Looked up from germline, CDR1 is ENHRY and CDR2 is SYGVKD. The CDR3 reads CAISQDRGHYGYTF. Here the CDR3 DNA reads TGTGCCATCAGTCAAGACAGGGGGCACTATGGCTACACCTTC.

This clone was observed once. This chain connects TRBV7-2 to TRBJ2-3; possibly TRBD1 or TRBD2 for D (5 bases each). The CDR3 consists of 16 residues. The V gene's germline CDR1 is SGHTA and CDR2 FQGNSA. Trimming removed 3 bases at V and 1 base at J, with 14 bases between. In DNA form, the CDR3 reads TGTGCCAGCAGCTTGAGGGGCGGGTCTGGCACAGATACGCAGTATTTT. It specifies CASSLRGGSGTDTQYF.

This chain links TRBV27 with TRBJ1-1; D is unclear. The CDR3 runs to 11 residues. Germline V gene sequence: CDR1 MNHEY, CDR2 SMNVEV (reference sequence). Trimming pared 6 bases from V and 6 bases from J, leaving 8 bases between. The CDR3 is CASRGFSEAFF. DNA of the CDR3: TGTGCCAGCAGGGGGTTTTCTGAAGCTTTCTTT.

The chain is built from TRBV18 and TRBJ1-1; 9 nucleotides agree with TRBD1. The junction had 5 bases not matched to a gene; V was cut back by 1 base and J by 11 bases. The V gene's germline CDR1 is KGHSH and CDR2 LQKENI. This CDR3 has 13 residues. The CDR3 nucleotides are TGTGCCAGCTCACCACGGGACAGGGTTGGGGCTTTCTTT. It translates to CASSPRDRVGAFF.

The V call is TRBV27, the J call TRBJ2-2; TRBD2 agrees at 12 bases. The CDR3 length is 17 residues. Germline CDR1 MNHEY, CDR2 SMNVEV (reference sequence). With V trimmed by 2 bases and J by 5 bases, 6 bases remained unmatched. The CDR3 is CASSLLAGGPRTGELFF. In DNA form, the CDR3 reads TGTGCCAGCAGTTTACTAGCGGGAGGGCCTAGGACCGGGGAGCTGTTTTTT.

J is TRBJ2-7 and V is TRBV9, with no clear D. Germline lookup yields CDR1 SGDLS and CDR2 YYNGEE. Trimming stripped 0 bases from V and 1 base from J, with 14 bases between. This CDR3 comprises 16 residues. As DNA, the CDR3 is TGTGCCAGCAGCGTAGGTGGGTCTTCGCTTTCCTACGAGCAGTACTTC. This translates into CASSVGGSSLSYEQYF.

The V gene is TRBV5-1, the J gene TRBJ2-3, with D possibly TRBD2 on 5 matching bases. V shed 6 bases and J shed 5 bases, with 13 bases lying between them. The CDR3 has 13 amino acids. From germline, CDR1 is SGHRS and CDR2 YFSETQ. The CDR3, as DNA: TGCGCCAGCATAGATCAAGGAGGAGATACGCAGTATTTT. Amino acids: CASIDQGGDTQYF.

The sample holds a few counts of this clone. The same CDR3 arises from other DNA sequences in this sample as well. The gene calls are TRBV19 and TRBJ1-1; D not certain. The CDR3 spans 11 residues. Germline V gene data show CDR1 as LNHDA and CDR2 as SQIVND (reference sequence). V lost 9 bases and J 3 bases, leaving 8 bases between the germline ends. CDR3 amino acids: CASSFYTEAFF. For the CDR3, the DNA is TGTGCCAGCTCCTTTTACACTGAAGCTTTCTTT.

V is TRBV9 and J is TRBJ2-3; 8 positions agree with TRBD2. CDR3 size: 15 residues. V shed 2 bases and J 4 bases; nucleotides not matched to a gene: 6. In germline, CDR1 is SGDLS, CDR2 YYNGEE. The DNA of the CDR3 is TGTGCCAGCAGCGTCCACGGGAGGGATGCAGATACGCAGTATTTT. Translated: CASSVHGRDADTQYF.

The chain recombines TRBV27 with TRBJ2-2, with 7 bases fitting TRBD2. The V segment lost 5 bases and the J segment 8 bases; nucleotides outside the gene matches: 14. The CDR3 consists of 16 residues. Germline CDR1 MNHEY, CDR2 SMNVEV (reference sequence). As DNA, the CDR3 is TGTGCCAGCAGTCCCTCCGGGACTACCATGACGGGGGAGCTGTTTTTT. Its translation is CASSPSGTTMTGELFF.

This clone was counted a single time. The chain couples TRBV29-1 to TRBJ2-3, with unresolved D. This CDR3 has 10 amino acids. Germline CDR1 and CDR2: SQVTM and ANQGSEA. Trimming took off 4 bases at V and 5 bases at J, with 4 bases between the two ends. DNA of the CDR3: TGCAGCGTTGTAGGAGATACGCAGTATTTT. Translated: CSVVGDTQYF.

The chain joins TRBV6-5 to TRBJ2-3; D is unresolved. Germline assignment: CDR1 MNHEY and CDR2 SVGAGI. Trimming pared 6 bases from V and 1 base from J, leaving 14 bases between. The CDR3 has 15 amino acids. The CDR3 sequence is CASSEDGKGTDTQYF. CDR3 bases: TGTGCCAGCAGCGAGGACGGCAAAGGCACAGATACGCAGTATTTT.

This sequence joins TRBV7-3 and TRBJ1-2; TRBD1 might be the D (5 bases). V shed 2 bases and J shed 8 bases, with 12 bases lying between them. This CDR3 is 13 amino acids long. The germline V gene encodes CDR1 SGHTA and CDR2 FQGTGA. The CDR3 coding sequence is TGTGCCAGCAGCTTAGGACAAGTCGGCGGCTACACCTTC. Protein sequence: CASSLGQVGGYTF.

This rearrangement joins TRBV18 to TRBJ1-4; maybe TRBD1 (6 bases). The CDR3 spans 16 residues. V gave up 2 bases and J gave up 2 bases, with 12 bases separating them. CDR1 is KGHSH and CDR2 is LQKENI in the germline V gene. The CDR3 coding sequence is TGTGCCAGCTCACCATATAGGGGGGCCACTAATGAAAAACTGTTTTTT. As protein: CASSPYRGATNEKLFF.